Following are 8 T cell receptor beta chains from one sample sequenced in a study of T cells in Graves' hyperthyroidism and ophthalmopathy. Amplification targeted TCR beta CDR3 regions from RNA transcripts. First-round RT-PCR targeting the TCR CDR3 was performed with the HTBI primer set. TCRdb used MiXCR to reprocess the multiplex PCR reads, holding one entry per CDR3 protein. Among about 290,000 distinct CDR3 sequences listed, roughly 17% were seen once. The sequenced sample consisted of blood. Receptors were obtained from a young man with Graves' hyperthyroidism.

This clonotype was seen at least ten times. The chain is built from TRBV11-2 and TRBJ1-5, with D possibly matching TRBD1 (5 bases). This CDR3 has 14 amino acids. Per germline, CDR1 SGHAT and CDR2 FQNNGV. V lost 1 base, J lost 2 bases, and 6 bases lay in between. This CDR3 reads CASSLVGGNQPQHF. In DNA form, the CDR3 reads TGTGCCAGCAGCTTAGTAGGGGGCAATCAGCCCCAGCATTTT.

The chain is built from TRBV6-1 and TRBJ2-7; no reliable D call. Germline loops: CDR1 MNHNS, CDR2 SASEGT. The CDR3 spans 13 residues. Trimming stripped 3 bases from V and 4 bases from J, with 10 bases between. The CDR3 DNA follows: TGTGCCAGCAGTGACCGGGCCTTATACGAGCAGTACTTC. Translation gives CASSDRALYEQYF.

The table lists this clonotype with a few counts. The chain employs TRBV6-2 or TRBV6-3 and TRBJ2-2, with D perhaps matching TRBD2 (6 bases). V was shortened by 2 bases and J by 6 bases, with 10 bases between the two germline ends. This CDR3 is 14 amino acids long. From germline, CDR1 is MNHEY and CDR2 SVGEGT. The CDR3, as DNA: TGTGCCAGCAGTTACCCGGGGGACGCCGGGGAGCTGTTTTTT. Residues: CASSYPGDAGELFF.

This clonotype was detected ten times or more. The V call is TRBV5-1, the J call TRBJ2-1, with D hard to call. This CDR3 is 12 amino acids long. CDR1 and CDR2 from the germline V gene are SGHRS and YFSETQ. Trimming shortened V by 0 bases and J by 7 bases, and 5 bases separated the two germline ends. The CDR3 nucleotides are TGCGCCAGCAGCTTGGAGAGGAATGAGCAGTTCTTC. Its translation: CASSLERNEQFF.

Ten or more counts support this clonotype. The chain carries TRBV24-1 and TRBJ2-3, with D possibly being TRBD1 (5 bases). Trimming shortened V by 5 bases and J by 1 base, and 12 bases separated the two germline ends. The germline V gene has CDR1 KGHDR and CDR2 SFDVKD. The CDR3 covers 15 residues. Written as DNA, the CDR3 is TGTGCCACCAGTGGGGTGGGGCAAGGCACAGATACGCAGTATTTT. It specifies CATSGVGQGTDTQYF.

V usage is TRBV7-9 and J usage is TRBJ1-6; perhaps TRBD1 as D (5 bases). Germline V lookup: CDR1 SEHNR, CDR2 FQNEAQ (reference sequence). CDR3 length equals 14 residues. V lost 7 bases, J lost 7 bases, and 14 bases lay in between. CDR3 in DNA: TGTGCCAGCATCCCTACAGGTGGAAATTCACCCCTCCACTTT. Encoded protein: CASIPTGGNSPLHF.

This clonotype was seen ten or more times. V usage is TRBV28 and J usage is TRBJ2-7; 9 positions agree with TRBD1. From germline, CDR1 is MDHEN and CDR2 SYDVKM. CDR3 length: 16 amino acids. With V trimmed by 4 bases and J by 3 bases, 10 bases remained unmatched. In DNA form, the CDR3 reads TGTGCCAGCAGTTCGCCTTCCGGGACAGGGAGCTACGAGCAGTACTTC. Translation: CASSSPSGTGSYEQYF. Using reference TRBV28 and TRBJ2-7 for the parts outside the CDR3, the full variable domain is DVKVTQSSRYLVKRTGEKVFLECVQDMDHENMFWYRQDPGLGLRLIYFSYDVKMKEKGDIPEGYSVSREKKERFSLILESASTNQTSMYLCASSSPSGTGSYEQYFGPGTRLTVT.

This clonotype was observed many times. The gene calls are TRBV24-1 and TRBJ2-1; D gene uncertain. Germline CDR1 and CDR2: KGHDR and SFDVKD. The CDR3 runs to 14 residues. The ends were cut back, 4 bases at V and 4 bases at J, with 10 bases in the middle. For the CDR3, the DNA is TGTGCCACCAGTGACCCTCCTAGTTACAATGAGCAGTTCTTC. This codes for CATSDPPSYNEQFF.